This is a list of T cell receptor beta chains from one sample in a study of PD-L1 blockade in urothelial cancer. Generated by immunoSEQ multiplex PCR, the TCRdb table keeps only in-frame clones and is missing some. In the table there are 70,000 or so clones, approximately 80% of which are singletons. Sequenced material: PBMCs, taken around atezolizumab (anti-PD-L1) treatment. The receptors come from a man between 65 and 80 years old with urothelial cancer. The CDR3 runs from the conserved cysteine through the conserved F or W. A D gene is named only where the DNA matches it firmly. Rows give clone size only sometimes, using once, few, many, or a class for an expanded clone.

clone_size d_call j_call v_call cdr3_aa cdr3_nt
NA TRBD2 TRBJ2-7 TRBV4-1 CASSQPLAGDEQYF TGCGCCAGCAGCCAACCGCTAGCGGGAGACGAGCAGTACTTC
NA NA TRBJ2-2 TRBV28 CASSFTGVVGELFF TGTGCCAGCAGTTTTACCGGGGTGGTCGGGGAGCTGTTTTTT
few NA TRBJ2-7 TRBV28 CASTLDGAYEQYF TGTGCCAGCACCCTCGACGGGGCCTACGAGCAGTACTTC
NA TRBD1 TRBJ2-3 TRBV5-1 CASRVTGGTDTQYF TGCGCCAGCAGAGTGACAGGGGGCACAGATACGCAGTATTTT
NA NA TRBJ2-3 TRBV9 CASSVGSSVTTDTQYF TGTGCCAGCAGCGTAGGGAGTAGCGTTACCACAGATACGCAGTATTTT
NA NA TRBJ1-1 TRBV11-2 CASSSLSQGVANTEAFF TGTGCCAGCAGCTCCCTTTCCCAAGGGGTCGCGAACACTGAAGCTTTCTTT
NA NA TRBJ2-1 TRBV11-2 CASSLYIKRALTNNEQFF TGTGCCAGCAGCTTGTACATAAAGCGGGCCTTAACCAACAATGAGCAGTTCTTC
NA NA TRBJ2-2 TRBV7-3 CASSSYAVMDTGELFF TGTGCCAGCAGCTCTTACGCGGTAATGGACACCGGGGAGCTGTTTTTT
NA NA TRBJ1-1 TRBV10-2 CASSGGNTEAFF TGCGCCAGTTCCGGGGGGAACACTGAAGCTTTCTTT
NA NA TRBJ1-5 TRBV11-2 CASSLEPTGQPQHF TGTGCCAGCAGCTTAGAACCGACGGGTCAGCCCCAGCATTTT
NA TRBD2 TRBJ2-2 TRBV6-5 CASGRKLASTGELFF TGTGCCAGCGGAAGGAAACTAGCGAGCACCGGGGAGCTGTTTTTT
NA NA TRBJ2-1 TRBV19 CASIPGQGKGYEQFF TGTGCCAGTATCCCGGGCCAGGGGAAGGGTTATGAGCAGTTCTTC
NA NA TRBJ2-2 TRBV11-3 CASSPGQGNTGELFF TGTGCCAGCAGCCCGGGACAAGGGAACACCGGGGAGCTGTTTTTT
few NA TRBJ2-7 TRBV19 CASSNGQTYEQYF TGTGCCAGTAGTAATGGACAGACGTACGAGCAGTACTTC
NA NA TRBJ2-3 TRBV6-4 CASSDGGGTDTQYF TGTGCCAGCAGTGACGGTGGCGGAACAGATACGCAGTATTTT
NA TRBD1 TRBJ1-5 TRBV19 CASSIGALDRGEEGNQPQHF TGTGCCAGTAGTATTGGTGCTTTGGACAGGGGAGAGGAAGGCAATCAGCCCCAGCATTTT
once TRBD1 TRBJ1-5 TRBV9 CASSARGDRGQPQHF TGTGCCAGCAGCGCCCGGGGGGACAGGGGGCAGCCCCAGCATTTT
NA NA TRBJ2-1 TRBV7-3 CASSLVPSDYNEQFF TGTGCCAGCAGCTTAGTCCCTTCAGATTACAATGAGCAGTTCTTC
NA TRBD1 TRBJ1-1 TRBV13 CASSLGQGRYSGTEAFF TGTGCCAGCAGCTTAGGACAGGGGAGGTATAGCGGCACTGAAGCTTTCTTT